This T cell receptor beta chain was recorded in a study of blood T cell repertoires in COVID-19. Study as a whole: COVID-19 samples from acute and convalescent phases originated in the United States, Italy and Spain. The cDNA or gDNA used as material had been derived from T cells, B-cell-depleted T cells, or PBMCs.

Per the original methods: Reference gene primer amplification yielded estimated nucleated cell counts. Clones were sequenced by immunoSEQ multiplex PCR, and TCRdb holds only the in-frame ones, with some missing. V and J calls and clone size are copied from that table; D and trimming were computed from the DNA. The data hold about 36,000 clones, with more than 80% observed a single time. The CDR3 has 18 amino acids. Germline V gene lookup returns CDR1 MNHNY and CDR2 SVGAGI (reference sequence). With V trimmed by 5 bases and J by 4 bases, 14 bases remained unmatched. The rearrangement links TRBV6-6 to TRBJ2-1; TRBD1 agrees at 10 bases. The material sequenced was peripheral blood. The receptor was isolated from a human donor in a cohort sampled during active or convalescent COVID-19. The donor label of this sample is uncertain. The CDR3 is CASSHRFLGQGKYNEQFF. In DNA form, the CDR3 reads TGTGCCAGCAGTCACAGATTTTTGGGACAGGGGAAATACAATGAGCAGTTCTTC.